This TCR beta chain was obtained from a study of T-cell memory formation after mild COVID-19. This clonotype turned up a few times. TCRdb passed the 5' RACE reads through MiXCR, listing each CDR3 protein once. The sample records 470,000 or so distinct CDR3 sequences, 15% to 20% being singletons. This CDR3 spans 12 amino acids. CDR1 and CDR2 from the germline V gene are LGHDT and YNNKEL (reference sequence). V was cut by 6 bases and J by 3 bases, with 8 bases left in between. Source material: PBMCs or a T cell subset sorted from them (not recorded which). This receptor was identified in an adult woman who had mild COVID-19 (a few samples of this study predate the infection). Cell type and time point are not known. V and J are TRBV3-1 and TRBJ2-5; D unresolved. CDR3 sequence (DNA): TGTGCCAGCAGAAAGGTCGAAGAGACCCAGTACTTC. Amino acids: CASRKVEETQYF.